Shown below are 25 T cell receptor beta chains from a single sample sequenced in a study of human T cells and chemical hapten exposure. Time point indicated: patch test 3, about 24 weeks after DPC sensitization. Indicated treatment: therapeutic diphenylcyclopropenone sensitization with weekly scalp DPC. TCRdb analysed the RACE reads with MiXCR anew, one entry per CDR3 protein. Seen here are around 130,000 distinct CDR3 sequences, around 10% observed once, and the top ten hold approximately 2.5%. The sequencing used whole blood, collected in connection with sensitization to the hapten diphenylcyclopropenone (DPC). The receptors stem from a woman aged 45-65 years with alopecia areata. Some clones in this sample may be carry-over from other donors' samples.

This clonotype showed up many times. V gene TRBV3-1 combines with J gene TRBJ2-7; no clear D gene. The CDR3 totals 15 residues. Germline V gene lookup returns CDR1 LGHDT and CDR2 YNNKEL (reference sequence). Trimming shortened V by 1 base and J by 0 bases, and 10 bases separated the two germline ends. CDR3 sequence reads: CASSQGWTASYEQYF. CDR3 sequence (DNA): TGTGCCAGCAGCCAAGGATGGACGGCCTCCTACGAGCAGTACTTC.

V and J are TRBV2 and TRBJ1-4, with D possibly being TRBD1 (6 bases). Germline CDR1 and CDR2: SNHLY and FYNNEI. V lost 7 bases to trimming and J lost 0 bases, with 24 bases between them. The CDR3 totals 19 residues. The CDR3 sequence: CASTGEGSRGVTTNEKLFF. CDR3 coding DNA: TGTGCCAGCACCGGAGAGGGAAGCAGGGGAGTTACAACTAATGAAAAACTGTTTTTT.

This clonotype was recorded a few times. In DNA form, the CDR3 reads TGCAGCGTTGGTGGGACAGGGATAAGCACCGGGGAGCTGTTTTTT. This sequence encodes CSVGGTGISTGELFF. The chain joins TRBV29-1 to TRBJ2-2, with TRBD1 matching 9 bases. V shed 4 bases and J 4 bases; nucleotides not matched to a gene: 7. The germline CDR1 and CDR2 sequences are SQVTM and ANQGSEA. The CDR3 runs 15 residues.

This clonotype was picked up many times. The rearrangement uses TRBV6-6 and TRBJ2-1; 16 bases fit TRBD2. V was clipped by 5 bases and J by 2 bases; unmatched bases: 3. The V gene's germline CDR1 is MNHNY and CDR2 SVGAGI (reference sequence). The CDR3 consists of 17 residues. CDR3 region: CASSPGLAGGPYNEQFF. The CDR3 DNA sequence: TGTGCCAGCAGTCCGGGACTAGCGGGAGGGCCCTACAATGAGCAGTTCTTC.

The J gene is TRBJ2-7, the V gene TRBV3-1; 13 bases are shared with TRBD2. Germline V lookup: CDR1 LGHDT, CDR2 YNNKEL (reference sequence). CDR3 length: 15 residues. With 4 bases clipped from V and 5 bases from J, the junction kept 5 bases outside the gene matches. The CDR3 is CASSPGTSGKDEQYF. In DNA, the CDR3 is TGTGCCAGCAGCCCCGGGACTAGCGGGAAAGACGAGCAGTACTTC.

This sequence joins TRBV12-5 and TRBJ2-7; D gene uncertain. Between the trimmed V and J ends, which lost 6 bases and 5 bases, there was a span of 8 bases. Germline V gene lookup returns CDR1 LGHNT and CDR2 FRNRAP. CDR3 length equals 11 residues. DNA for the CDR3: TGTGCTAGTGGCCTAAACGACGAGCAGTACTTC. Translation gives CASGLNDEQYF.

There are many counts of this clonotype. This chain uses TRBV7-2 with TRBJ2-6; D call uncertain. Trimming cost V 3 bases and J 2 bases, with 2 bases left between them. CDR1 is SGHTA and CDR2 is FQGNSA in the germline V gene. The CDR3 sequence is 13 residues long. CDR3 region: CASSFAGANVLTF. The CDR3 DNA sequence: TGTGCCAGCAGCTTTGCTGGGGCCAACGTCCTGACTTTC.

This clonotype has at least ten counts. V usage is TRBV29-1 and J usage is TRBJ2-2; the D gene is possibly TRBD1 (5 bases). Trimming cost V 4 bases and J 2 bases, with 8 bases left between them. Germline lookup yields CDR1 SQVTM and CDR2 ANQGSEA. The CDR3 length is 13 residues. CDR3 sequence reads: CSVGQINTGELFF. CDR3 in DNA: TGCAGCGTTGGACAGATAAACACCGGGGAGCTGTTTTTT.

The genes are TRBV7-9 and TRBJ1-2, with D possibly being TRBD1 (5 bases). CDR3 length: 12 residues. CDR1 and CDR2 from the germline V gene are SEHNR and FQNEAQ (reference sequence). V was cut by 5 bases and J by 8 bases, with 12 bases left in between. The CDR3 sequence is CASSQQDGGYTF. The CDR3 bases are TGTGCCAGCAGCCAACAGGATGGGGGCTACACCTTC.

This clonotype was counted between two and nine times. This rearrangement joins TRBV6-5 to TRBJ1-6; D might be TRBD1 (6 bases). The germline V gene has CDR1 MNHEY and CDR2 SVGAGI. The V end lost 4 bases, the J end lost 5 bases, and 9 bases lay between the germline ends. The CDR3 covers 14 residues. In DNA form, the CDR3 reads TGTGCCAGCAGTTTTTACAGGGATAATTCACCCCTCCACTTT. It encodes CASSFYRDNSPLHF.

This clonotype showed up many times. This rearrangement joins TRBV20-1 to TRBJ2-3; tentatively, D is TRBD1 or TRBD2 (6 bases each). The CDR3 has 11 amino acids. Germline V gene lookup returns CDR1 DFQATT and CDR2 SNEGSKA (reference sequence). With 8 bases removed from V and 5 bases from J, the gap between germline ends came to 11 bases. The CDR3 here is CSPKGGDTQYF. As DNA, the CDR3 is TGCAGTCCTAAGGGGGGAGATACGCAGTATTTT.

This clonotype was picked up a small number of times. The chain is built from TRBV27 and TRBJ1-4, with D unclear. This CDR3 has 14 amino acids. Trimming shortened V by 5 bases and J by 0 bases, and 7 bases separated the two germline ends. Looked up from germline, CDR1 is MNHEY and CDR2 is SMNVEV (reference sequence). CDR3 residues: CASSPRATNEKLFF. The CDR3, as DNA: TGTGCCAGCAGTCCCCGAGCAACTAATGAAAAACTGTTTTTT.

This chain connects TRBV11-2 to TRBJ2-7, with 7 positions matching TRBD1. The V segment lost 1 base and the J segment 6 bases; nucleotides outside the gene matches: 3. The CDR3 sequence is 13 residues long. Germline V CDR1 and CDR2: SGHAT, FQNNGV. Written as DNA, the CDR3 is TGTGCCAGCAGCTTAGGCAGGGGGAGCGAGCAGTACTTC. This sequence encodes CASSLGRGSEQYF.

This clonotype was observed a few times. The chain has TRBV7-2 and TRBJ2-5, with 7 bases lining up with TRBD2. CDR3 length: 17 residues. J was trimmed by 5 bases and V by 0 bases; bases with no gene match: 12. Germline CDR1 is SGHTA and CDR2 is FQGNSA. CDR3 amino acids: CASSLADLAGAVETQYF. CDR3 DNA: TGTGCCAGCAGCTTAGCGGATCTGGCGGGAGCTGTGGAGACCCAGTACTTC.

This clonotype was counted a few times. This sequence joins TRBV11-3 and TRBJ2-6, with D possibly being TRBD1 or TRBD2 (5 bases each). CDR3 size: 12 residues. Trimming took 4 bases from V and 8 from J, leaving 6 bases between them. Per the germline V gene, CDR1 is SGHNT and CDR2 is YENEEA. The DNA of the CDR3 is TGTGCCAGCAGCTGGGGGACCAACGTCCTGACTTTC. This encodes CASSWGTNVLTF. Filled out from reference TRBV11-3 and TRBJ2-6, the complete variable domain reads EAGVVQSPRYKIIEKKQPVAFWCNPISGHNTLYWYLQNLGQGPELLIRYENEEAVDDSQLPKDRFSAERLKGVDSTLKIQPAELGDSAVYLCASSWGTNVLTFGAGSRLTVL.

The V and J genes are TRBV7-9 and TRBJ2-7, with 8 positions matching TRBD2. Germline V gene sequence: CDR1 SEHNR, CDR2 FQNEAQ (reference sequence). The CDR3 sequence is 17 residues long. The V and J ends lost 1 base and 4 bases, in that order; junction bases with no gene match: 12. CDR3 residues: CASSLVSGRAVGYEQYF. CDR3 DNA sequence: TGTGCCAGCAGCTTAGTTTCCGGGAGGGCCGTCGGGTACGAGCAGTACTTC.

This clonotype was counted many times. This chain uses TRBV5-1 with TRBJ2-3, with 9 nucleotides matching TRBD1. Per germline, CDR1 SGHRS and CDR2 YFSETQ. The V segment lost 6 bases and the J segment 0 bases; nucleotides outside the gene matches: 5. This CDR3 spans 15 amino acids. The chain's CDR3 is CASTLQGASTDTQYF. The CDR3 DNA reads as TGCGCCAGCACGTTACAGGGGGCTAGCACAGATACGCAGTATTTT. Complete variable domain (other parts from reference TRBV5-1 and TRBJ2-3): KAGVTQTPRYLIKTRGQQVTLSCSPISGHRSVSWYQQTPGQGLQFLFEYFSETQRNKGNFPGRFSGRQFSNSRSEMNVSTLELGDSALYLCASTLQGASTDTQYFGPGTRLTVL.

This clonotype was observed many times. The chain recombines TRBV11-2 with TRBJ2-5; D is unresolved. CDR1 SGHAT and CDR2 FQNNGV come from the germline V gene. This CDR3 spans 12 amino acids. Trimming cost V 1 base and J 9 bases, with 9 bases left between them. The CDR3 coding sequence is TGTGCCAGCAGCTTAGTGCTATCGGCCCAGTACTTC. It translates to CASSLVLSAQYF.

This clonotype showed up just a few times. The rearrangement links TRBV28 to TRBJ2-1; tentatively, D is TRBD1 or TRBD2 (5 bases each). The germline V gene has CDR1 MDHEN and CDR2 SYDVKM. Trimming removed 3 bases from V and 7 bases from J, with 16 bases in between. The CDR3 is 15 amino acids. The CDR3 sequence is CASSFRGSGRNEQFF. The DNA of the CDR3 is TGTGCCAGCAGTTTTAGGGGCAGCGGTAGGAATGAGCAGTTCTTC.

The gene calls are TRBV12-3 or TRBV12-4 and TRBJ1-1; 8 nucleotides match TRBD1. This CDR3 has 14 amino acids. With V trimmed by 4 bases and J by 4 bases, 5 bases remained unmatched. The CDR3 loop is CASSSGQGRTEAFF. CDR3 sequence (DNA): TGTGCCAGCAGTTCAGGACAGGGCCGCACTGAAGCTTTCTTT.

This clonotype has ten or more counts. The chain has TRBV20-1 and TRBJ2-7; a weak D match, TRBD1 (6 bases). The V gene lost 0 bases and the J gene lost 6 bases, with 9 bases spanning the gap. Germline CDR1 DFQATT, CDR2 SNEGSKA (reference sequence). This CDR3 has 12 residues. DNA for the CDR3: TGCAGTGCTAGAGATGACAGGATCGAGCAGTACTTC. This gives the protein CSARDDRIEQYF.

This clonotype turned up a few times. The CDR3 sequence: CASSSYPEAFF. The DNA of the CDR3 is TGTGCCAGCAGTTCATACCCTGAAGCTTTCTTT. This chain links TRBV6-2 or TRBV6-3 with TRBJ1-1; no firm D call. The germline V gene has CDR1 MNHEY and CDR2 SVGEGT. V lost 4 bases, J lost 6 bases, and 6 bases lay in between. The CDR3 extends over 11 amino acids.

At least ten counts were recorded for this clonotype. The chain carries TRBV7-9 and TRBJ2-1; possible D gene TRBD2, 6 bases. CDR1 and CDR2 (germline): SEHNR, FQNEAQ (reference sequence). The CDR3 contains 13 residues. With 3 bases removed from V and 6 bases from J, the gap between germline ends came to 9 bases. CDR3 bases: TGTGCCAGCAGCTTTGCGGGATCCAATGAGCAGTTCTTC. Protein sequence: CASSFAGSNEQFF.

V is TRBV20-1 and J is TRBJ1-1; D gene ambiguous. This CDR3 is 13 amino acids long. V gave up 5 bases and J gave up 1 base, with 11 bases separating them. Looked up from germline, CDR1 is DFQATT and CDR2 is SNEGSKA (reference sequence). The CDR3 region has the DNA TGCAGTGCTTCTTATTCAGCGAACACTGAAGCTTTCTTT. This sequence encodes CSASYSANTEAFF.

In this sample, this clonotype turned up many times. V gene TRBV29-1 combines with J gene TRBJ2-3; D not resolved. The length of the CDR3 is 14 residues. The germline gives CDR1 SQVTM, CDR2 ANQGSEA. V dropped 6 bases and J dropped 4 bases, with 17 bases sitting between them. CDR3 sequence (DNA): TGCAGCGTCGCGCGGAGTAACGTCGCAGATACGCAGTATTTT. It yields the protein CSVARSNVADTQYF.